This is a list of T cell receptor beta chains from one sample in a study of blood T cell repertoires in COVID-19. The method was immunoSEQ multiplex PCR; TCRdb's version includes in-frame clones alone and lacks a portion of them. This sample has around 250,000 clones, with about 90% found just once. Sequenced input: PBMCs or T cells enriched from blood (not recorded which). The receptors were sampled from a human donor in a cohort exposed to, infected with or recovered from COVID-19 (not recorded which). The donor label of this sample is uncertain. Each CDR3 is given with its conserved first and last residue. The order of the fields is V gene, clone size, D gene, J gene, CDR3 protein, CDR3 DNA. The D gene is left open where the match is weak. A row's size may be missing; if present it is once, few, many or a size class.

>TRBV5-5|NA|TRBD2|TRBJ2-5
CASSTGTTQETQYF
TGTGCCAGCAGCACCGGGACTACTCAAGAGACCCAGTACTTC
>TRBV2|NA|NA|TRBJ2-6
CASSRDTILSGANVLTF
TGTGCCAGCAGCAGGGACACCATTCTGTCTGGGGCCAACGTCCTGACTTTC
>TRBV7-8|NA|NA|TRBJ1-2
CASTLTGVANYGYTF
TGTGCCAGCACCCTAACCGGGGTGGCTAACTATGGCTACACCTTC
>TRBV27|once|NA|TRBJ1-4
CASSLGAGNEKLFF
TGTGCCAGCAGTTTAGGGGCTGGGAATGAAAAACTGTTTTTT
>TRBV19|few|NA|TRBJ1-5
CASSMRGHTNQPQHF
TGTGCCAGTAGTATGAGGGGACACACTAATCAGCCCCAGCATTTT
>TRBV9|NA|NA|TRBJ1-6
CASSVVGGGSPLHF
TGTGCCAGCAGCGTAGTGGGGGGGGGTTCACCCCTCCACTTT
>TRBV11-3|NA|TRBD1|TRBJ2-2
CASSPGRGQTGELFF
TGTGCCAGCAGCCCCGGTAGGGGGCAAACCGGGGAGCTGTTTTTT
>TRBV5-1|NA|NA|TRBJ1-1
CASSHLRGGAEAFF
TGCGCCAGCAGCCATCTCAGGGGAGGGGCTGAAGCTTTCTTT
>TRBV5-1|NA|NA|TRBJ2-7
CASSLDGGGIYEQYF
TGCGCCAGCAGCTTGGACGGCGGGGGCATCTACGAGCAGTACTTC
>TRBV5-1|once|NA|TRBJ1-6
CASSVTTGSSYNSPLHF
TGCGCCAGCAGCGTTACTACAGGGTCCTCCTATAATTCACCCCTCCACTTT
>TRBV14|NA|TRBD2|TRBJ2-2
CASSQTSGYTGELFF
TGTGCCAGCAGCCAGACTAGCGGGTACACCGGGGAGCTGTTTTTT
>TRBV7-2|NA|NA|TRBJ1-1
CASSLGGTLNTEAFF
TGTGCCAGCAGCTTAGGAGGGACTCTGAACACTGAAGCTTTCTTT
>TRBV6-5|NA|TRBD1|TRBJ1-4
CASSYYGQGGGEKLFF
TGTGCCAGCAGTTATTATGGACAGGGGGGAGGTGAAAAACTGTTTTTT
>TRBV30|NA|TRBD1|TRBJ1-6
CAWGGTGAFNSPLHF
TGTGCCTGGGGGGGGACAGGGGCTTTTAATTCACCCCTCCACTTT
>TRBV7-9|few|NA|TRBJ2-7
CASSLDTTGSAYEQYF
TGTGCCAGCAGCTTAGATACGACAGGTTCAGCCTACGAGCAGTACTTC
>TRBV10-3|once|NA|TRBJ1-1
CAISAARVGTEAFF
TGTGCCATCAGCGCCGCCAGGGTCGGCACTGAAGCTTTCTTT
>TRBV7-9|few|NA|TRBJ2-5
CASTPPPVSVGLRVETQYF
TGTGCCAGCACCCCTCCCCCGGTCTCGGTAGGACTACGCGTGGAGACCCAGTACTTC
>TRBV19|NA|NA|TRBJ2-1
CASNRGGLYEQFF
TGTGCCAGTAATAGGGGGGGCCTATATGAGCAGTTCTTC
>TRBV6-5|NA|NA|TRBJ2-3
CASSAARSTQYF
TGTGCCAGCAGCGCCGCTAGAAGTACGCAGTATTTT
>TRBV6-5|NA|NA|TRBJ1-5
CASREGSSNQPQHF
TGTGCCAGCAGGGAGGGGTCCAGCAATCAGCCCCAGCATTTT
>TRBV11-2|NA|NA|TRBJ1-1
CASSLDHLGLEAFF
TGTGCCAGCAGCTTAGATCATCTGGGCCTTGAAGCTTTCTTT
>TRBV24-1|once|TRBD1|TRBJ2-3
CATSDWGTGTDTQYF
TGTGCCACCAGTGATTGGGGGACAGGCACAGATACGCAGTATTTT
>TRBV5-6|NA|TRBD1|TRBJ1-2
CASSDRDSYGYTF
TGTGCCAGCAGCGACCGGGACAGCTATGGCTACACCTTC
>TRBV2|NA|NA|TRBJ2-1
CASRDTGRARVEQFF
TGTGCCAGCAGGGATACAGGTCGAGCCCGCGTTGAGCAGTTCTTC